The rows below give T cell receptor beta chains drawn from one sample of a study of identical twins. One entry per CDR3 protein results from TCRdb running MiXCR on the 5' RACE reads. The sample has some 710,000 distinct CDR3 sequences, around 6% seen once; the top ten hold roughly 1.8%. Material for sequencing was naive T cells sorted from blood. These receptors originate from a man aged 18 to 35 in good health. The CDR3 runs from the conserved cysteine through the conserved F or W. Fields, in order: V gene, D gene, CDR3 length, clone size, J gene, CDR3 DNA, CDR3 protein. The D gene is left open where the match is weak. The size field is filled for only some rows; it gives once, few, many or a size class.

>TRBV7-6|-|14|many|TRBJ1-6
TGTGCCAGCAGCTTAGGGGACGGAGATTCACCCCTCCACTTT
CASSLGDGDSPLHF
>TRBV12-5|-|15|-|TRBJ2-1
TGTGCTAGTGGTCTAATCGGGGGAGGCCAGGAAGAGCAGTTCTTC
CASGLIGGGQEEQFF
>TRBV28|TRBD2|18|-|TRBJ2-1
TGTGCCAGCAGTTCGCCCCCCTTCGGGGCGGGAGGGGACAATGAGCAGTTCTTC
CASSSPPFGAGGDNEQFF
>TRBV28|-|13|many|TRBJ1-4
TGTGCCAGCATGTCAGCAACTAATGAAAAACTGTTTTTT
CASMSATNEKLFF
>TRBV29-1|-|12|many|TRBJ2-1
TGCAGCGTTGAGCCCTACATGGATGAGCAGTTCTTC
CSVEPYMDEQFF
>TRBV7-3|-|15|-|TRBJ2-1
TGTGCCAGCAGCTTGGGGGTCCTTGAATTCAATGAGCAGTTCTTC
CASSLGVLEFNEQFF
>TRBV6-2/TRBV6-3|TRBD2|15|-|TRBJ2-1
TGTGCCAGCAGGCCTAGCGGGATCGCCTACAATGAGCAGTTCTTC
CASRPSGIAYNEQFF
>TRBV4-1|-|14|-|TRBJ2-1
TGCGCCAGCAGCCGACCGGACGGTTGGAATGAGCAGTTCTTC
CASSRPDGWNEQFF
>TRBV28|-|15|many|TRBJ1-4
TGTGCCAGCAGTGCCCCGGGACGGATTAATGAAAAACTGTTTTTT
CASSAPGRINEKLFF
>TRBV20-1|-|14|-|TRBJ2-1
TGCAGTGCTAATCCGGGCCCCGTGGGGAATGAGCAGTTCTTC
CSANPGPVGNEQFF
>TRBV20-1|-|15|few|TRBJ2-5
TGCAGTGCTGAGGGGGGGGGGTGGTTCAAAGAGACCCAGTACTTC
CSAEGGGWFKETQYF
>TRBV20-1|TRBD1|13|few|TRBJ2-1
TGCAGTGCACGACAGGGGTTATGGAATGAGCAGTTCTTC
CSARQGLWNEQFF
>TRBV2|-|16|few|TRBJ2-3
TGTGCCAGCAGCAAAAGAACAGGATCTAGCACAGATACGCAGTATTTT
CASSKRTGSSTDTQYF
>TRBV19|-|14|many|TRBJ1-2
TGTGCCAGTAATCTGGATTTTGGGACCCAAAGCTACACCTTC
CASNLDFGTQSYTF
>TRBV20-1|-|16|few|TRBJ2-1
TGCAGTGCTAGAGATCTTAGAAACCCTCCCTACAATGAGCAGTTCTTC
CSARDLRNPPYNEQFF
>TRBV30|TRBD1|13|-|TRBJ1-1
TGTGCCTGGGGGGTCAGGGGGGCCACTGAAGCTTTCTTT
CAWGVRGATEAFF
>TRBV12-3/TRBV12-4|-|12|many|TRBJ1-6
TGTGCCAGCAGTTTAGCTGGTTCACCCCTCCACTTT
CASSLAGSPLHF
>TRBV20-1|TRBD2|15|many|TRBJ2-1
TGCAGTGCCGCCAGGACTAGCGGGAGAGGGGATGAGCAGTTCTTC
CSAARTSGRGDEQFF
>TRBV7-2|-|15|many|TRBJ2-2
TGTGCCAGCAGCTTAGGAGCGTCCGGGGGCGAGGAGCTGTTTTTT
CASSLGASGGEELFF
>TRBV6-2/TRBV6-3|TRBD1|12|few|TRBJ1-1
TGTGCCAGCAGTTATGGGACAGGGAAAGCTTTCTTT
CASSYGTGKAFF
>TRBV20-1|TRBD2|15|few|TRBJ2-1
TGCAGTGCTAGAAGTTTGGCGGGAGCCTACAATGAGCAGTTCTTC
CSARSLAGAYNEQFF
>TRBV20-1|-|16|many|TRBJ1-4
TGCAGTGCCCCCATAGGGCCACCCGGGAATGATGAAAAACTGTTTTTT
CSAPIGPPGNDEKLFF
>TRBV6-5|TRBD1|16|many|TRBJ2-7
TGTGCCAGCAGTTACAATCCCTTGGCAGGGGGCCACGAGCAGTACTTC
CASSYNPLAGGHEQYF
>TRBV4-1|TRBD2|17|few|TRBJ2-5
TGCGCCAGCAGCCCCAAGACTAGCGGGAGCTGGCTAGAGACCCAGTACTTC
CASSPKTSGSWLETQYF
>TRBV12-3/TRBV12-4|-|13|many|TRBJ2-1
TGTGCCAGCAGCTTCAGCTCCTACAATGAGCAGTTCTTC
CASSFSSYNEQFF
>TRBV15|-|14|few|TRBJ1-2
TGTGCCACCAGCAGCGGACGGATTTCTGATGGCTACACCTTC
CATSSGRISDGYTF
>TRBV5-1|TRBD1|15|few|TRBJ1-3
TGCGCCAGCAGACAGGGGGGGGACTCTGGAAACACCATATATTTT
CASRQGGDSGNTIYF
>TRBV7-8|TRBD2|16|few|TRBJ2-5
TGTGCCAGCAGCTTTCGACGGGAGCGGGGACAAGAGACCCAGTACTTC
CASSFRRERGQETQYF
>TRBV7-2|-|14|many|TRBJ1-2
TGTGCCAGCAGCTCTGTGGGGGCGGCCTATGGCTACACCTTC
CASSSVGAAYGYTF
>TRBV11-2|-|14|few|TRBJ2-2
TGTGCCAGCAGCTTGCTAGAGGGCACCGGGGAGCTGTTTTTT
CASSLLEGTGELFF
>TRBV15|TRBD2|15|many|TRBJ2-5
TGTGCCACCAGCCCCCCCGGGGGGTACCAAGAGACCCAGTACTTC
CATSPPGGYQETQYF
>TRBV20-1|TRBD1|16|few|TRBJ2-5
TGCAGTGCTAGCGTTCCGGGACAGGGGGCTTTAGAGACCCAGTACTTC
CSASVPGQGALETQYF
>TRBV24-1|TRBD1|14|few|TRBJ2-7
TGTGCCACCAGTGAGACTCGGACAGGCAACGAGCAGTACTTC
CATSETRTGNEQYF
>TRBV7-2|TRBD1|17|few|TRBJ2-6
TGTGCCAGCAGCTCCCGGGACAGGGTCTCTGGGGCCAACGTCCTGACTTTC
CASSSRDRVSGANVLTF
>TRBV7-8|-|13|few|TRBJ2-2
TGTGCCAGCAGCGTACTAGCCCCCGGGGAGCTGTTTTTT
CASSVLAPGELFF
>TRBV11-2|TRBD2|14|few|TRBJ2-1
TGTGCCAGCAGCCACGGACTAGCGGGAGGTGAGCAGTTCTTC
CASSHGLAGGEQFF
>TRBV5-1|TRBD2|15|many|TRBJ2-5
TGCGCCAGCAGCTCCGGGACTAGCGGGATAGAGACCCAGTACTTC
CASSSGTSGIETQYF
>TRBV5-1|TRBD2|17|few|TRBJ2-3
TGCGCCAGCAGCCTAAGGACTAGCGGGAGGGTTGCGGATACGCAGTATTTT
CASSLRTSGRVADTQYF
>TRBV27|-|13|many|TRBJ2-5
TGTGCCAGCAGTTTCGGAAAGCGGGAGACCCAGTACTTC
CASSFGKRETQYF
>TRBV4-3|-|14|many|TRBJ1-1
TGCGCCAGCAGCCAAGATCGTTGGAACACTGAAGCTTTCTTT
CASSQDRWNTEAFF
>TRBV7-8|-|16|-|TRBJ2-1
TGTGCCAGCAGCACAACCCCCGGGCTCTCCTACAATGAGCAGTTCTTC
CASSTTPGLSYNEQFF
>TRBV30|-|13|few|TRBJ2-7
TGTGCCTGGAGTGATGGACAGAGCTACGAGCAGTACTTC
CAWSDGQSYEQYF
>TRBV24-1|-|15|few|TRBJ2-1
TGTGCCACCAGTGAGGCCTTAGTCGGAAGCAATGAGCAGTTCTTC
CATSEALVGSNEQFF
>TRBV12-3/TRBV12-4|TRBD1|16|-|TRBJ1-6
TGTGCCAGCAGTCCACCGTCTTGGGACAGGGGTTCACCCCTCCACTTT
CASSPPSWDRGSPLHF
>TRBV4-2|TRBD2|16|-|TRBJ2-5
TGTGCCAGCAGCCAAGTCACGATAACTAGCGGGGAGACCCAGTACTTC
CASSQVTITSGETQYF
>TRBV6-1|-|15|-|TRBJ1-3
TGTGCCAGCAGCTCCGACCGGGACACTGGAAACACCATATATTTT
CASSSDRDTGNTIYF
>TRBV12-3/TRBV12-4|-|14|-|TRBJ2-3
TGTGCCACCCGTACGGGGGGCGGCCCAGATACGCAGTATTTT
CATRTGGGPDTQYF
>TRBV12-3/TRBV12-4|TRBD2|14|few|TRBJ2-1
TGTGCCAGCAGTTTACGCCTAGCGGGAGATAGTATGTTCTTC
CASSLRLAGDSMFF
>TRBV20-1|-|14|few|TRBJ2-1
TGCAGTGCTAGAGTACGGGGGTCCTACAATGAGCAGTTCTTC
CSARVRGSYNEQFF
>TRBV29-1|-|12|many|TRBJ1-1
TGCAGCGTTGGATTCGGAGACACTGAAGCTTTCTTT
CSVGFGDTEAFF
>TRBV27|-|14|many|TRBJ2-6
TGTGCCAGCAGTTTATCATTTGGGGCCAACGTCCTGACTTTC
CASSLSFGANVLTF
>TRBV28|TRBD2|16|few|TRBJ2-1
TGTGCCAGCAGTTTAGCGGCTAGACTAGCGGGACTCGAGCAGTTCTTC
CASSLAARLAGLEQFF
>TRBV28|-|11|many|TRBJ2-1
TGTGCCAGCAGATTCCTAGATCGGTTGTTCTTC
CASRFLDRLFF
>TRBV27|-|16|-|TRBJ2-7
TGTGCCAGCAGTTCCTCGGTGGGGGGAGGAAGGGACGAGCAGTACTTC
CASSSSVGGGRDEQYF